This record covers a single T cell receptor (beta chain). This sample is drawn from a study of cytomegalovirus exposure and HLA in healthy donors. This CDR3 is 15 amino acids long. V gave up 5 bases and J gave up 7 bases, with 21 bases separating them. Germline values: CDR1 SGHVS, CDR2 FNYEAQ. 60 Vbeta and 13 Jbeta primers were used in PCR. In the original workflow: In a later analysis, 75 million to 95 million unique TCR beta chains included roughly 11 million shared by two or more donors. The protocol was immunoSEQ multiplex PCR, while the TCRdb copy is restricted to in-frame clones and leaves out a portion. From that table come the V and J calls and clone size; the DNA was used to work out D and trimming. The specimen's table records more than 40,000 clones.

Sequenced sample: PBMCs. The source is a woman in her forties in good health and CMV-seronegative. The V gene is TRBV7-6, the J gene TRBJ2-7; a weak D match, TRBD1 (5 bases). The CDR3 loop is CASSPTKDTIGEQYF. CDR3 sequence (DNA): TGTGCCAGCAGCCCGACGAAGGACACGATCGGAGAGCAGTACTTC.